The rows below give T cell receptor beta chains drawn from one sample of a study of T cells in localized non-small cell lung cancer. The table came from immunoSEQ multiplex PCR; TCRdb's copy has only in-frame clones and leaves some out. The table records approximately 7,400 clones, approximately 22% of them present only once. The sample here was lung tumor tissue, taken before any cancer treatment. These receptors all come from a man aged 40-75 years with stage III squamous cell lung carcinoma. Both conserved end residues are part of each CDR3. Fields, in order: CDR3 protein, CDR3 DNA, clone size, D gene, V gene, J gene. D genes are given only for firm matches. Clone sizes are given selectively: once, few, many, or a class where the clone is expanded.

CAIKKGQDNEKLFF,TGTGCCATCAAGAAAGGACAGGACAATGAAAAACTGTTTTTT,few,TRBD1,TRBV6-8,TRBJ1-4
CASSPGLLNTEAFF,TGTGCCAGCAGCCCTGGACTGCTGAACACTGAAGCTTTCTTT,-,-,TRBV11-3,TRBJ1-1
CASSYREDQPQHF,TGTGCCAGCAGTTACAGGGAGGATCAGCCCCAGCATTTT,medium-sized,-,TRBV6-8,TRBJ1-5
CASSYSSPGVNTEAFF,TGTGCCAGCAGTTACTCCTCCCCGGGGGTGAACACTGAAGCTTTCTTT,few,-,TRBV6-8,TRBJ1-1
CASRVGGGQETQYF,TGTGCCAGCAGAGTAGGGGGAGGGCAAGAGACCCAGTACTTC,few,-,TRBV6-8,TRBJ2-5
CASGQPPNTGELFF,TGTGCCAGCGGGCAGCCGCCGAACACCGGGGAGCTGTTTTTT,few,-,TRBV11-3,TRBJ2-2
CASSVLDRGHLQQYF,TGTGCCAGCAGTGTATTGGACAGGGGCCACCTACAGCAGTACTTC,few,TRBD1,TRBV28,TRBJ2-7
CASSMNVGGGTLYNEQFF,TGTGCCAGCAGTATGAACGTAGGCGGCGGTACTCTCTACAATGAGCAGTTCTTC,few,-,TRBV11-3,TRBJ2-1
CASSFHRQNSNQPQHF,TGTGCCAGCAGCTTCCACAGGCAGAATAGCAATCAGCCCCAGCATTTT,few,-,TRBV7-6,TRBJ1-5
CASSRATQGTGELFF,TGTGCCAGCAGCCGCGCTACACAGGGCACCGGGGAGCTGTTTTTT,-,-,TRBV11-3,TRBJ2-2
CASSLVGSGNTIYF,TGTGCCAGCAGCCTAGTGGGTTCTGGAAACACCATATATTTT,few,-,TRBV11-3,TRBJ1-3
CASSLVGGTSSGNTIYF,TGTGCCAGCAGCTTAGTTGGGGGGACTAGCTCTGGAAACACCATATATTTT,-,-,TRBV11-3,TRBJ1-3
CASSHTEYQETQYF,TGCGCCAGCAGCCATACAGAGTACCAAGAGACCCAGTACTTC,few,-,TRBV4-1,TRBJ2-5
CAWVEKGRTEAFF,TGTGCCTGGGTAGAAAAAGGGAGGACTGAAGCTTTCTTT,-,-,TRBV30,TRBJ1-1
CASSLGSSVVYGYTF,TGTGCCAGCAGCTTAGGGTCCTCGGTGGTCTATGGCTACACCTTC,medium-sized,-,TRBV11-3,TRBJ1-2
CASSVTGTFNYGYTF,TGTGCCAGCAGCGTCACCGGGACTTTTAACTATGGCTACACCTTC,few,-,TRBV9,TRBJ1-2
CASSIVGINQPQHF,TGTGCCAGTAGTATTGTAGGGATAAATCAGCCCCAGCATTTT,-,-,TRBV19,TRBJ1-5
CASSPPGSVNYGYTF,TGTGCCAGCAGCCCCCCTGGGTCGGTAAACTATGGCTACACCTTC,few,-,TRBV11-3,TRBJ1-2
CASSFTGGAEYGYTF,TGTGCCAGCAGCTTTACAGGGGGCGCGGAGTATGGCTACACCTTC,-,TRBD1,TRBV11-3,TRBJ1-2
CSVEHLGNEQFF,TGCAGCGTTGAGCACTTAGGCAATGAGCAGTTCTTC,-,-,TRBV29-1,TRBJ2-1
CASSTKTSGTYEQYF,TGTGCCAGTAGCACGAAGACTAGCGGGACGTACGAGCAGTACTTC,-,TRBD2,TRBV19,TRBJ2-7
CASSITGSYEKLFF,TGTGCCAGTAGTATCACAGGAAGCTATGAAAAACTGTTTTTT,few,-,TRBV19,TRBJ1-4
CASSNPGTSGGDEQYF,TGTGCCAGCAGCAATCCGGGGACTAGCGGGGGGGACGAGCAGTACTTC,medium-sized,TRBD2,TRBV11-3,TRBJ2-7
CASSPTGKETQYF,TGTGCCAGCTCACCGACAGGAAAAGAGACCCAGTACTTC,-,-,TRBV18,TRBJ2-5
CATNPAGGTYEQYF,TGTGCCACCAACCCCGCTGGGGGGACCTACGAGCAGTACTTC,few,-,TRBV6-8,TRBJ2-7
CASNPSVLAGVGAVNEQFF,TGTGCCAGCAATCCAAGCGTACTAGCGGGCGTGGGGGCCGTCAATGAGCAGTTCTTC,-,TRBD2,TRBV28,TRBJ2-1
CASSPRSGANVLTF,TGTGCCAGCTCACCTCGGTCTGGGGCCAACGTCCTGACTTTC,-,-,TRBV18,TRBJ2-6
CAWSTGADTQYF,TGTGCCTGGAGTACAGGGGCAGATACGCAGTATTTT,once,TRBD1,TRBV30,TRBJ2-3
CAGGQGRYGYTF,TGTGCCGGGGGACAGGGGAGGTATGGCTACACCTTC,-,TRBD1,TRBV28,TRBJ1-2
CASSVQAGGVYEQYF,TGTGCCAGCAGCGTACAGGCAGGGGGAGTCTACGAGCAGTACTTC,medium-sized,TRBD1,TRBV9,TRBJ2-7
CASSSGTGLIYGYTF,TGTGCCAGCAGTTCGGGGACAGGGCTTATCTATGGCTACACCTTC,-,TRBD1,TRBV28,TRBJ1-2
CASSLTGPGGNTIYF,TGTGCCAGCAGCTTAACGGGACCAGGGGGGAACACCATATATTTT,few,TRBD1,TRBV9,TRBJ1-3
CASSFQGVSYGYTF,TGTGCCAGCAGCTTTCAGGGGGTGTCCTATGGCTACACCTTC,few,TRBD1,TRBV11-3,TRBJ1-2
CASSSSGPDTQYF,TGTGCTAGTTCTTCGTCAGGGCCAGATACGCAGTATTTT,-,-,TRBV12-5,TRBJ2-3
CASSWDRDTEAFF,TGTGCCAGCAGCTGGGACAGGGACACTGAAGCTTTCTTT,few,TRBD1,TRBV6-8,TRBJ1-1
CASSLLDENEQFF,TGTGCCAGCAGCTTATTAGACGAGAATGAGCAGTTCTTC,-,-,TRBV7-1,TRBJ2-1
CASSLGGGQYEQYF,TGCGCCAGCAGCCTAGGGGGGGGTCAGTACGAGCAGTACTTC,-,-,TRBV5-1,TRBJ2-7
CASKVANEKLFF,TGTGCCAGCAAAGTAGCTAATGAAAAACTGTTTTTT,-,-,TRBV6-8,TRBJ1-4
CASSPKAGLHSGNTIYF,TGTGCCAGCTCCCCGAAGGCAGGGCTCCACTCTGGAAACACCATATATTTT,-,-,TRBV18,TRBJ1-3
CASSPQKNTEAFF,TGTGCCAGCTCACCCCAGAAAAACACTGAAGCTTTCTTT,-,-,TRBV18,TRBJ1-1
CASSSPGGRHNEQFF,TGTGCCAGCAGCTCCCCAGGGGGACGGCACAATGAGCAGTTCTTC,few,TRBD1,TRBV11-3,TRBJ2-1
CASSVGTSSEAFF,TGTGCCAGCAGCGTAGGGACAAGCTCTGAAGCTTTCTTT,medium-sized,-,TRBV9,TRBJ1-1
CASRPQGFQPQHF,TGTGCCAGCAGACCACAGGGGTTTCAGCCCCAGCATTTT,-,TRBD1,TRBV6-8,TRBJ1-5
CASGRGDGTEAFF,TGTGCCAGCGGTCGAGGGGACGGCACTGAAGCTTTCTTT,few,-,TRBV6-8,TRBJ1-1
CASSLRGTGRAPSSYNEQFF,TGTGCCAGCAGTTTACGAGGGACGGGGCGGGCCCCCAGCTCCTACAATGAGCAGTTCTTC,-,-,TRBV28,TRBJ2-1